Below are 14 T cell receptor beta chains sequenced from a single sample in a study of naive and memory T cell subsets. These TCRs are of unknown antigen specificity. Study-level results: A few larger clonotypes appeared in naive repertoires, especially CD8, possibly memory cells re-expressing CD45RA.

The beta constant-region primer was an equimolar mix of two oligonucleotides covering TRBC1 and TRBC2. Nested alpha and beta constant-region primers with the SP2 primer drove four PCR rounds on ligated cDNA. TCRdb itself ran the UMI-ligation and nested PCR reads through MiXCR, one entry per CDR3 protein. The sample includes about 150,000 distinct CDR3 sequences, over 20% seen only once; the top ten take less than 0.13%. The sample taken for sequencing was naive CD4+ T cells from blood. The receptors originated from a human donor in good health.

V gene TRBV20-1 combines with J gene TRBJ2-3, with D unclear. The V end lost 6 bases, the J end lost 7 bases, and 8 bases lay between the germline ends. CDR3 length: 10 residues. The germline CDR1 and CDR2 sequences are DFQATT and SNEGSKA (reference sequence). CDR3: CSAERNTQYF. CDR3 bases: TGCAGTGCCGAGAGAAATACGCAGTATTTT.

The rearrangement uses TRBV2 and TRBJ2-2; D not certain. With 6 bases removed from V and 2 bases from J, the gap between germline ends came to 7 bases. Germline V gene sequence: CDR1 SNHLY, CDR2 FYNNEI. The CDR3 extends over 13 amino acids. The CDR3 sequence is CASSSENTGELFF. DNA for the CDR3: TGTGCCAGCAGCTCCGAAAACACCGGGGAGCTGTTTTTT.

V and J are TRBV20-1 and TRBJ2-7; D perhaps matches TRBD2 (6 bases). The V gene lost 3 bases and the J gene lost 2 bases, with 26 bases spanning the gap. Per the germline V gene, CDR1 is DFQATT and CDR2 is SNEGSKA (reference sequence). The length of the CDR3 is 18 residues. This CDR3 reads CSASSVGARGLGAYEQYF. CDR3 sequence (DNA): TGCAGTGCTAGTAGCGTGGGAGCGCGGGGACTCGGGGCCTACGAGCAGTACTTC.

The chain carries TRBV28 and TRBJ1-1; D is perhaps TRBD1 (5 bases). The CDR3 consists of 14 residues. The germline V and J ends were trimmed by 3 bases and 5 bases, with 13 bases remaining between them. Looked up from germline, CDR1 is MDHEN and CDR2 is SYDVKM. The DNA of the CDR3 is TGTGCCAGCAGTTTGGGGAGGGGCTTGACTGAAGCTTTCTTT. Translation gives CASSLGRGLTEAFF.

The CDR3 DNA reads TGTGCCATCAGACCCGACCCGGGACAGCGTTTCTCTGGGGCCAACGTCCTGACTTTC. It yields the protein CAIRPDPGQRFSGANVLTF. The chain combines TRBV10-3 with TRBJ2-6, with 7 bases fitting TRBD1. In germline, CDR1 is ENHRY, CDR2 SYGVKD. There are 19 residues in the CDR3. The V gene end was trimmed by 6 bases and the J gene end by 0 bases; junction bases not matched to a gene: 14.

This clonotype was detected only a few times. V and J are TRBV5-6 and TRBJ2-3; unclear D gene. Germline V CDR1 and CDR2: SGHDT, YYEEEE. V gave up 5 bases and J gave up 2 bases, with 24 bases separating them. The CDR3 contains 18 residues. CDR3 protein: CASSSWSQVRGATDTQYF. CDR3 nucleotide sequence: TGTGCCAGCAGTTCGTGGTCTCAGGTTCGAGGAGCCACAGATACGCAGTATTTT.

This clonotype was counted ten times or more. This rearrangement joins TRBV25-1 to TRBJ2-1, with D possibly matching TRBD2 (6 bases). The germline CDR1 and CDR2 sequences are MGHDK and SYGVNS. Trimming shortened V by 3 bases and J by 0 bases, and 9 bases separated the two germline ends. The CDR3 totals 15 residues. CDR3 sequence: CASSDPGSSYNEQFF. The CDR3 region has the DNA TGTGCCAGCAGTGATCCCGGGAGCTCCTACAATGAGCAGTTCTTC.

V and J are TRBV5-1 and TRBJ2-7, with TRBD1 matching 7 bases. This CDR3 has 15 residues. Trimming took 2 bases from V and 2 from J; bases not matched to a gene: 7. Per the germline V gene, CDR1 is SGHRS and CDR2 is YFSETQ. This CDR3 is CASSFGTDPPYEQYF. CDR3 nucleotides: TGCGCCAGCAGCTTCGGGACAGACCCACCCTACGAGCAGTACTTC.

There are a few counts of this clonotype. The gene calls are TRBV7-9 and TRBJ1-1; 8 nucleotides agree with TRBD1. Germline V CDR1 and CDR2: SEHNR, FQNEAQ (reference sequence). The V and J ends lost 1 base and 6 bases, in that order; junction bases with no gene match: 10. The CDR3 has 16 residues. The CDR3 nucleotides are TGTGCCAGCAGCTTAGGGGGAGGACAGGGAGGCTCTGAAGCTTTCTTT. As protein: CASSLGGGQGGSEAFF.

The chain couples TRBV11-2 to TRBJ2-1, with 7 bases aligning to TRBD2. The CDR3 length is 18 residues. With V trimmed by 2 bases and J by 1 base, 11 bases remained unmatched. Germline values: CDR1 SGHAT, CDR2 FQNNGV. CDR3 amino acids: CASSLIRRTSASYNEQFF. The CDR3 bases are TGTGCCAGCAGCTTAATCCGGCGTACTAGCGCTTCCTACAATGAGCAGTTCTTC.

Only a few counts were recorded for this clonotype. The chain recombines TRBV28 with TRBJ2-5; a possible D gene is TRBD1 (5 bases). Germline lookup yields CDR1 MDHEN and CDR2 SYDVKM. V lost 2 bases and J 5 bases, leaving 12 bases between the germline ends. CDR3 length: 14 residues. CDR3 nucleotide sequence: TGTGCCAGCAGTTTAGGGGCAGCTCGGGAGACCCAGTACTTC. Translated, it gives CASSLGAARETQYF.

Here the CDR3 reads CASRNQGVGTQYF. Here the CDR3 DNA reads TGTGCCAGCAGAAACCAGGGTGTGGGGACCCAGTACTTC. The chain uses TRBV7-8 and TRBJ2-5; the D gene is possibly TRBD1 (5 bases). From germline, CDR1 is SGHVS and CDR2 FQNEAQ. This CDR3 spans 13 amino acids. V lost 6 bases and J lost 7, with 15 bases in between.

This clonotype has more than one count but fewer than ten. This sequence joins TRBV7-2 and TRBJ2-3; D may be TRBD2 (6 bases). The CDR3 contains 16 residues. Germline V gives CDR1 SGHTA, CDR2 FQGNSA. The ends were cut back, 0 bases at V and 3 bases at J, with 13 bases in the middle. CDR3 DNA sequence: TGTGCCAGCAGCTTAGCGGGACTCCGACTTACAGATACGCAGTATTTT. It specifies CASSLAGLRLTDTQYF.

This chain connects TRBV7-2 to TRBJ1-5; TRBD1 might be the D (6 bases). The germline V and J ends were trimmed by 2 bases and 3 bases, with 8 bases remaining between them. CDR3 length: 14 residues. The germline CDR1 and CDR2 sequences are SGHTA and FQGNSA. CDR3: CASSLRDTNQPQHF. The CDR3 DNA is TGTGCCAGCAGCTTAAGGGACACCAATCAGCCCCAGCATTTT.